This record covers a single T cell receptor (beta chain). Its antigen is not identified. The data belong to a study of vaccination and CD4 T cells after COVID-19. Study information: Samples taken post-COVID came a median about 100 days after diagnosis, ranging from 35 to 161. Study outcomes and limitations: Spike mono-reactivity was the property of 304 of 307 vaccine-specific clones in convalescent patients.

The treatment was: roughly 10-day PBMC culture with coronavirus spike peptide pools or control peptides (ViraFEST assay). Positivity by PCR occurred from March to December 2020, a period that predated US Alpha, Beta and Delta variants. Cultured CD4+ T cell DNA was sequenced using the Oncomine TCR Beta short-read assay. One entry per CDR3 protein results from TCRdb running MiXCR on the PCR reads. The data contain under 20,000 distinct CDR3 sequences, roughly 60% of them singletons. Specimen: CD4+ T cells from blood, cultured in vitro. The source is a human donor who had recovered from COVID-19.

CDR3 sequence (DNA): TGTGCCAGCAGTGAGGCTAGCGGTTACAATGAGCAGTTCTTC. It yields the protein CASSEASGYNEQFF. The chain uses TRBV6-4 and TRBJ2-1; TRBD2 matches 7 bases. Germline V gene sequence: CDR1 MRHNA, CDR2 SNTAGT. The CDR3 has 14 residues. V was pared by 3 bases and J by 4 bases, with 3 bases of the junction left unmatched.